This is a list of T cell receptor beta chains from one sample in a study of blood T cell repertoires in COVID-19. The data were produced by immunoSEQ multiplex PCR, yet TCRdb's version contains in-frame clones alone and is incomplete. Of about 200,000 clones in the sample, 82% were seen once. Sequenced: peripheral blood. The receptors shown here come from a human donor with acute or convalescent COVID-19. The donor label of this sample is uncertain. The CDR3 runs from the conserved cysteine through the conserved F or W. A D gene is named only where the DNA matches it firmly. Expanded clones get a size class; other rows say once, few or many, or leave the size out.

>-|TRBJ2-5|TRBD1|TRBV5-4
CASTPQGYQETQYF
TGTGCCAGCACTCCACAGGGGTACCAAGAGACCCAGTACTTC
>-|TRBJ1-1|TRBD1|TRBV4-1
CASSQLRDRNMNTEAFF
TGCGCCAGCAGCCAGCTCCGGGACAGAAATATGAACACTGAAGCTTTCTTT
>-|TRBJ2-2|TRBD1|TRBV29-1
CSVGQGNTGELFF
TGCAGCGTCGGACAGGGTAACACCGGGGAGCTGTTTTTT
>-|TRBJ2-1|TRBD2|TRBV5-1
CASTDLAGANEQFF
TGCGCCAGCACGGATCTAGCGGGGGCCAATGAGCAGTTCTTC
>-|TRBJ2-1|-|TRBV14
CASSSQLYNEQFF
TGTGCCAGCAGCTCCCAGTTATACAATGAGCAGTTCTTC
>-|TRBJ1-2|-|TRBV7-9
CASSSRPTEGYTF
TGTGCCAGCAGCTCAAGACCGACAGAAGGCTACACCTTC
>few|TRBJ1-3|-|TRBV30
CALTQGTGNTIYF
TGTGCCTTGACCCAGGGGACAGGAAACACCATATATTTT
>-|TRBJ2-5|-|TRBV6-5
CASSDQERLGETQYF
TGTGCCAGCAGCGATCAAGAGAGGCTCGGAGAGACCCAGTACTTC
>-|TRBJ2-5|-|TRBV24-1
CATSDSGGMQETQYF
TGTGCCACCAGTGATTCAGGAGGCATGCAAGAGACCCAGTACTTC
>once|TRBJ1-6|-|TRBV18
CASSPLQDSPLHF
TGTGCCAGCTCACCACTACAGGATTCACCCCTCCACTTT
>-|TRBJ1-1|-|TRBV29-1
CSVLTAQTVNTEAFF
TGCAGCGTTCTCACCGCTCAGACAGTTAACACTGAAGCTTTCTTT
>-|TRBJ2-1|TRBD2|TRBV9
CASSETGLARVEQFF
TGTGCCAGCAGCGAGACGGGACTAGCGAGGGTTGAGCAGTTCTTC
>-|TRBJ1-5|-|TRBV5-6
CASSSQTDYSNQPQHF
TGTGCCAGCAGCTCACAGACAGATTATAGCAATCAGCCCCAGCATTTT
>few|TRBJ2-3|-|TRBV9
CASSVEGDPKTDTQYF
TGTGCCAGCAGCGTAGAGGGGGACCCTAAGACAGATACGCAGTATTTT
>-|TRBJ2-2|TRBD1|TRBV2
CASRAQSTGRTGELFF
TGTGCCAGCAGGGCGCAATCGACAGGGCGGACCGGGGAGCTGTTTTTT
>-|TRBJ1-6|-|TRBV6-5
CASSYSPVNSPLHF
TGTGCCAGCAGTTACTCGCCAGTCAATTCACCCCTCCACTTT
>-|TRBJ2-3|TRBD2|TRBV18
CASSPYGLAGGPTQYF
TGTGCCAGCTCACCATACGGACTAGCGGGAGGACCGACGCAGTATTTT
>-|TRBJ2-1|-|TRBV9
CASSVAPASHTSEQFF
TGTGCCAGCAGCGTAGCCCCCGCATCGCACACCAGTGAGCAGTTCTTC
>-|TRBJ2-1|TRBD2|TRBV7-9
CASSRAGVLGEQFF
TGTGCCAGCAGTCGGGCGGGAGTGCTCGGTGAGCAGTTCTTC
>-|TRBJ1-2|TRBD1|TRBV6-1
CASSEPGQRPYGYTF
TGTGCCAGCAGTGAGCCGGGACAGAGACCCTATGGCTACACCTTC
>-|TRBJ1-5|-|TRBV7-2
CASSLAPGLSNQPQHF
TGTGCCAGCAGCTTAGCCCCAGGGTTGAGCAATCAGCCCCAGCATTTT
>few|TRBJ2-7|-|TRBV28
CASRALTKQYF
TGTGCCAGCAGGGCCCTTACGAAGCAGTACTTC
>-|TRBJ2-5|TRBD1|TRBV6-6
CASSWGTGRVGETQYF
TGTGCCAGCTCCTGGGGGACAGGTCGGGTAGGGGAGACCCAGTACTTC
>-|TRBJ2-2|TRBD1|TRBV19
CATKSGTENTGELFF
TGTGCCACCAAATCCGGGACAGAAAACACCGGGGAGCTGTTTTTT
>-|TRBJ2-5|-|TRBV9
CASSVIGGRRETQYF
TGTGCCAGCAGCGTAATCGGTGGGAGGCGGGAGACCCAGTACTTC
>once|TRBJ1-2|-|TRBV2
CASSEAGRGRGYTF
TGTGCCAGCAGTGAAGCGGGCAGGGGAAGAGGCTACACCTTC
>-|TRBJ1-3|TRBD1|TRBV6-5
CASRSRTGDGNTIYF
TGTGCCAGCAGATCCAGGACAGGGGACGGAAACACCATATATTTT
>-|TRBJ2-5|-|TRBV7-6
CASSPPTSGGTQYF
TGTGCCAGCAGCCCCCCCACGTCCGGGGGGACCCAGTACTTC
>-|TRBJ1-5|TRBD1|TRBV11-1
CASSALGQDLQPQHF
TGTGCCAGCAGCGCGTTGGGACAGGATCTTCAGCCCCAGCATTTT
>-|TRBJ2-7|-|TRBV5-5
CASSPAEGTLYEQYF
TGTGCCAGCAGCCCGGCCGAGGGAACCTTATACGAGCAGTACTTC
>few|TRBJ2-2|-|TRBV27
CASSPDFTGELFF
TGTGCCAGCAGTCCCGACTTCACCGGGGAGCTGTTTTTT
>-|TRBJ1-6|TRBD1|TRBV10-3
CAISSQGERPNSPLHF
TGTGCCATCAGTTCCCAGGGGGAACGACCTAATTCACCCCTCCACTTT
>-|TRBJ2-3|-|TRBV5-1
CASSLGGRGTTDTQYF
TGCGCCAGCAGCTTGGGGGGCAGGGGAACGACAGATACGCAGTATTTT
>-|TRBJ2-6|-|TRBV27
CASSLSSGANVLTF
TGTGCCAGCAGTCTCAGCTCTGGGGCCAACGTCCTGACTTTC
>-|TRBJ1-5|-|TRBV15
CATSRDGAGLNQPQHF
TGTGCCACCAGCAGAGATGGCGCAGGCCTCAATCAGCCCCAGCATTTT
>few|TRBJ2-5|-|TRBV5-1
CASSLGRGGETQYF
TGCGCCAGCAGCTTGGGTCGGGGTGGCGAGACCCAGTACTTC
>-|TRBJ2-1|-|TRBV7-3
CASSQGRGDNEQFF
TGTGCCAGCAGCCAAGGCAGGGGAGACAATGAGCAGTTCTTC
>-|TRBJ2-5|-|TRBV7-3
CASSLSPRETQYF
TGTGCCAGCAGCCTCTCCCCCAGGGAGACCCAGTACTTC
>-|TRBJ2-7|TRBD2|TRBV19
CASSRSSGIYEQYF
TGTGCCAGTAGTCGATCTAGCGGGATTTACGAGCAGTACTTC
>-|TRBJ2-6|-|TRBV2
CASSAQGIVNVLTF
TGTGCCAGCAGTGCCCAGGGTATAGTCAACGTCCTGACTTTC
>-|TRBJ2-7|TRBD1|TRBV6-5
CASKLTGGSSYEQYF
TGTGCCAGCAAATTGACAGGGGGGAGCTCCTACGAGCAGTACTTC
>-|TRBJ1-4|TRBD1|TRBV11-2
CASSLDGQGLNEKLFF
TGTGCCAGCAGCTTGGATGGACAGGGACTAAATGAAAAACTGTTTTTT
>-|TRBJ2-1|-|TRBV7-9
CASSFRLVQFF
TGTGCCAGCAGCTTCCGACTAGTGCAGTTCTTC
>-|TRBJ2-1|TRBD2|TRBV6-4
CASSVSGSYEQFF
TGTGCCAGCAGTGTTAGCGGGTCCTATGAGCAGTTCTTC
>-|TRBJ2-3|TRBD2|TRBV5-5
CASSSLGLAGADTQYF
TGTGCCAGCAGCTCCTTGGGACTAGCGGGAGCAGATACGCAGTATTTT
>-|TRBJ2-1|TRBD1|TRBV27
CASSYYPGTGGRGSFF
TGTGCCAGCAGTTACTACCCTGGGACAGGGGGCAGGGGTTCATTCTTC
>-|TRBJ1-4|-|TRBV27
CASTGSNNEKLFF
TGTGCCAGCACAGGCTCTAACAATGAAAAACTGTTTTTT
>-|TRBJ2-3|-|TRBV18
CASSPIGATDTQYF
TGTGCCAGCTCACCAATAGGGGCGACAGATACGCAGTATTTT
>-|TRBJ2-7|-|TRBV12-3/TRBV12-4
CASSLNPELQEYF
TGTGCCAGCAGTTTAAACCCTGAATTACAAGAGTACTTC
>-|TRBJ1-6|TRBD1|TRBV24-1
CATSDTNRDRSYNSPLHF
TGTGCCACCAGTGACACCAACAGGGACAGATCCTATAATTCACCCCTCCACTTT
>-|TRBJ2-2|-|TRBV24-1
CATSDPGTSTGELFF
TGTGCCACCAGTGATCCCGGGACTTCTACCGGGGAGCTGTTTTTT